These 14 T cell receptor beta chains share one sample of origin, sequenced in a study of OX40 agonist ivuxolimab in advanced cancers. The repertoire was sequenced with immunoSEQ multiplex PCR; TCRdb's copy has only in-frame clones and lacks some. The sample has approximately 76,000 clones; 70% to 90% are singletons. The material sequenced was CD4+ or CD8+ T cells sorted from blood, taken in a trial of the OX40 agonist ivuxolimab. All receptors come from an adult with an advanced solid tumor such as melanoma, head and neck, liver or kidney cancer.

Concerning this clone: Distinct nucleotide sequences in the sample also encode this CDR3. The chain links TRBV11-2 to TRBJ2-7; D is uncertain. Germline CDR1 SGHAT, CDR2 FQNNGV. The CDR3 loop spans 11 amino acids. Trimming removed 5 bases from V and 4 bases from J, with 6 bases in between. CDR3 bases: TGTGCCAGCAGCATTAGTTACGAGCAGTACTTC. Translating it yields CASSISYEQYF. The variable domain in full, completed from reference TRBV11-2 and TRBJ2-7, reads EAGVAQSPRYKIIEKRQSVAFWCNPISGHATLYWYQQILGQGPKLLIQFQNNGVVDDSQLPKDRFSAERLKGVDSTLKIQPAKLEDSAVYLCASSISYEQYFGPGTRLTVT.

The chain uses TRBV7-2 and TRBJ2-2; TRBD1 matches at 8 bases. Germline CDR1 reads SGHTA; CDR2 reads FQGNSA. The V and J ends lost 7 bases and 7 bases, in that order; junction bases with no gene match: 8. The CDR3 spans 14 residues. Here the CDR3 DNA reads TGTGCCAGCATCCAGGACAGGGCGGTCGGGGAGCTGTTTTTT. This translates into CASIQDRAVGELFF.

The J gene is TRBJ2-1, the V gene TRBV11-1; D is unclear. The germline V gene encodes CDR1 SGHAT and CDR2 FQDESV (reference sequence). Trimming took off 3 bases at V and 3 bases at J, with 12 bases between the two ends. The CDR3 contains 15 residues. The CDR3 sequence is CASSLSSYFYNEQFF. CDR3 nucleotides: TGTGCCAGCAGCTTGTCGTCTTATTTCTACAATGAGCAGTTCTTC.

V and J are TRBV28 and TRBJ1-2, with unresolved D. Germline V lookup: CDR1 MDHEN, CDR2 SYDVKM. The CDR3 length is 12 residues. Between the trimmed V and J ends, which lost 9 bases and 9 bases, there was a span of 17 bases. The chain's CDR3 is CASTSLVRRYTF. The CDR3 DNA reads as TGTGCCAGTACTAGCTTGGTCCGACGCTACACCTTC.

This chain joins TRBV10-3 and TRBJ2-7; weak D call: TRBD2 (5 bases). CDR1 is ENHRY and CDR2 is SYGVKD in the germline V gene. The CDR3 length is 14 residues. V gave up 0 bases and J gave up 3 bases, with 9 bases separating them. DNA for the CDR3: TGTGCCATCAGTGAGTCAGTTAGCGACTACGAGCAGTACTTC. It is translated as CAISESVSDYEQYF.

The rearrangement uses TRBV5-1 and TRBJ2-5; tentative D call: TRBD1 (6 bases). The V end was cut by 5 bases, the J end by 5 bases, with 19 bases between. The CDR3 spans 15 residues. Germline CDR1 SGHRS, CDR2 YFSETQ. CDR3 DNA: TGCGCCAGCAGGGGGGACACAGGGCTGTGGGAGACCCAGTACTTC. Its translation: CASRGDTGLWETQYF.

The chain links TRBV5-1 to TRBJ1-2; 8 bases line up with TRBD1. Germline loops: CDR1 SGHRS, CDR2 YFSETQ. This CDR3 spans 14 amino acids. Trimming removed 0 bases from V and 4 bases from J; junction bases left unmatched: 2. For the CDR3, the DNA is TGCGCCAGCAGCTTGGGGGACAGGTTCTATGGCTACACCTTC. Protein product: CASSLGDRFYGYTF.

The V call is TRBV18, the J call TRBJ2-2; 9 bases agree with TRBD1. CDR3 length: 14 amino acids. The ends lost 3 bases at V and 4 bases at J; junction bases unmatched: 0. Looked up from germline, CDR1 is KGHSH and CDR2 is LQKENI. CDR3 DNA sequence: TGTGCCAGCTCACCGGACAGGGGCACCGGGGAGCTGTTTTTT. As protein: CASSPDRGTGELFF. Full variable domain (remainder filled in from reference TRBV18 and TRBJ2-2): NAGVMQNPRHLVRRRGQEARLRCSPMKGHSHVYWYRQLPEEGLKFMVYLQKENIIDESGMPKERFSAEFPKEGPSILRIQQVVRGDSAAYFCASSPDRGTGELFFGEGSRLTVL.

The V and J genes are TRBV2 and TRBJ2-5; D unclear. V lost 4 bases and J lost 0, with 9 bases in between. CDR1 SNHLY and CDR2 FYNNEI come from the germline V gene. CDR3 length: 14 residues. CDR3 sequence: CASSVDTNQETQYF. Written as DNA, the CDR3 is TGTGCCAGCAGTGTTGACACGAACCAAGAGACCCAGTACTTC.

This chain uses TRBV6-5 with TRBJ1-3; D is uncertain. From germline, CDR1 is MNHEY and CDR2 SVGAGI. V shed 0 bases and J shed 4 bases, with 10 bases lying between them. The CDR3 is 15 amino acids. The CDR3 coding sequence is TGTGCCAGCAGTTACTCGATTCGGGCCGGAAACACCATATATTTT. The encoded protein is CASSYSIRAGNTIYF.

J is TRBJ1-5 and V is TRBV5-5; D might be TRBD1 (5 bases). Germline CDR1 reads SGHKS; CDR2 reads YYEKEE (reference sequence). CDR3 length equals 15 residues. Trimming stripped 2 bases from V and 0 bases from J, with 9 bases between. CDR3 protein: CASSFDSYSNQPQHF. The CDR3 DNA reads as TGTGCCAGCAGCTTCGACAGTTATAGCAATCAGCCCCAGCATTTT.

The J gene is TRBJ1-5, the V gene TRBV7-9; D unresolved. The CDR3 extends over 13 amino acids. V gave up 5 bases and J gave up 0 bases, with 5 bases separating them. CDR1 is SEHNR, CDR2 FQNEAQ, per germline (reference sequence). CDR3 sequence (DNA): TGTGCCAGCAGCACCTATAGCAATCAGCCCCAGCATTTT. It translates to CASSTYSNQPQHF.

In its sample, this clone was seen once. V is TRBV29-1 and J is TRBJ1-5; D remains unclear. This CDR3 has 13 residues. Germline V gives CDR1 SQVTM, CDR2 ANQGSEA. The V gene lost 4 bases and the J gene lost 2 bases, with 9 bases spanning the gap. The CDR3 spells CSVVVEGNQPQHF. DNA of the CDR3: TGCAGCGTTGTCGTGGAGGGCAATCAGCCCCAGCATTTT.

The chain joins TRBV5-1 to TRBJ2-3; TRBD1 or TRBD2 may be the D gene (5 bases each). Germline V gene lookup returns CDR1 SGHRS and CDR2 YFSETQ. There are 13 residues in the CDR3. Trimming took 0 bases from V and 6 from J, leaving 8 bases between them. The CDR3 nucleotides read TGCGCCAGCAGCTTGGGAGGGGTCGATACGCAGTATTTT. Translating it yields CASSLGGVDTQYF.